This TCR beta chain was found in a study of T cell clonality in common variable immunodeficiency (dated by TCRdb to 2014 to 2015). The study at large found these results: Differences among patients in the CVID cohort limited the correlations between repertoire features and clinical complications. Even though DNA input was equal, the average per sample came to about 74,000 unique sequences for controls compared with approximately 29,000 for CVID samples. It was noted by the authors that sequencing of the repertoires of T cell subpopulations would be needed to clarify the cause of the increased clonality in CVID. TCRbeta clonality was higher in CVID subjects than in healthy controls (t-test p = 0.018), and the increase was most characteristic of about a third of subjects. CVID TCRbeta sequences were reported to have fewer deletions and N-nucleotide insertions and to lack highly modified clones with 13 or more V deletions. CVID subjects shared fewer TCRbeta clones with each other than healthy controls did (p < 0.0001).

Sequences LNHDA (CDR1) and SQIVND (CDR2) are obtained from the germline V gene (reference sequence). Measured from the cysteine to the phenylalanine, the CDR3 is 21 residues long. Of the CDR3's DNA, 54 bases were read; they are in frame from base 1. Trimming at the junction amounts to 2 bases on V and 1 base on J, and the germline ends lie 27 bases apart. CVID was diagnosed by standard criteria: serum IgG, IgA and/or IgM reduced below normal range, plus specific antibody deficiency. A total of 44 subjects (roughly 15 female and around 30 male; age range roughly 8 to 70 years, mean age around 37) were included in the CVID group. Both CVID patients and healthy controls were predominantly of Caucasian heritage. At the time of study participation, every CVID subject had been on replacement immunoglobulin therapy for one year or longer. At the time of blood collection, no CVID subject was ill or was being treated with immunomodulatory or immunosuppressive medication. Heparinized peripheral whole blood samples of about 5 to 8 ml were collected from each donor. TCRbeta CDR3 repertoires were sequenced from genomic DNA of adults with common variable immune deficiency (CVID) and healthy adult controls. To isolate peripheral blood mononuclear cells, diluted blood was subjected to density centrifugation over Hypaque 1077 or Ficoll-Paque. Genomic DNA was obtained from unsorted mononuclear cells using either Qiagen column purification or a centrifugation-based method.

CVID samples and control samples contributed equivalent amounts of genomic DNA as sequencing input. For every sample, a 60 bp segment covering the rearranged TCRbeta CDR3 region was amplified and then sequenced. The immunoSEQ assay, a bias-corrected multiplex PCR with high-throughput sequencing, was employed for TCRbeta amplification. As for the original processing: Every unique nucleotide sequence was considered a clone and was annotated with V, D and J genes, copy number and frequency. Sequences were labeled productive if in frame, and non-productive if out of frame or containing stop codons. As previously described, clonality was calculated on the basis of Shannon's entropy. Mean CDR3 Kyte-Doolittle hydropathy was derived from the predicted amino acid sequences of productive clones. Hierarchical clustering of scaled V gene usage was performed with the R hclust function using Manhattan distance and complete linkage. Clone sharing by CDR3 amino acid sequence was assessed by resampling 12 repertoires per group over 100 rounds. Repertoires were searched for 60 to 80 published EBV-specific and 245 published CMV-specific TCRbeta sequences. A couple of CVID samples yielding fewer than 10,000 sequences were excluded from analysis, leaving fewer than 50 CVID repertoires. Not all clones reach the TCRdb copy of this immuneACCESS table, which keeps in-frame sequences only. Checked studies attribute under half of the gap to unresolved V genes and leave the rest unexplained. D and trimming were read from the DNA, whereas the V and J calls and clone size are those reported in that table. In this sample, some 11,000 clones appear, none counted once only. Roughly 6.9% of the sample is held by the ten biggest clonotypes.

For this clone: The target of this receptor is not known. The read gets to within 3 residues of the CDR3 end, and the germline J gene fills in the rest.

Material: peripheral blood mononuclear cells. The clonotype comes from a human donor with common variable immunodeficiency. The sequence joins TRBV19 to TRBJ1-5; matching of 5 bases hints at TRBD1 as the D gene. The CDR3 protein: CASSIFQMGGIFFTSNQPQHF. CDR3 bases read: TGTGCCAGTAGTATATTTCAAATGGGGGGGATCTTTTTTACAAGCAATCAGCCC.